A single TCR beta chain is shown here with its context. The junction departs from the called germline gene at one end, perhaps through a read error. Other DNA sequences from this sample encode an identical CDR3 as well. The sample is drawn from a study of blood T cell repertoires in COVID-19. Germline assignment: CDR1 MDHEN and CDR2 SYDVKM. This CDR3 comprises 14 residues. Data came from immunoSEQ multiplex PCR; TCRdb stores just in-frame clones and leaves some out. The data show approximately 74,000 clones, 80% to 95% seen once. Sequenced sample: peripheral blood. The source of this sequence is a woman aged 55-70 years with active COVID-19. The chain combines TRBV28 with TRBJ2-7, with TRBD2 matching 10 bases. The CDR3 DNA sequence: TGTGCCAGCAGTTCTAGCGGGAGAAGGGACGAGCAGTATTTC. It specifies CASSSSGRRDEQYF.